The 15 T cell receptor beta chains listed next were all sequenced from one sample in a study of post-analysis software for immune sequencing data. Whole-study results and caveats: Compared with controls, patients had more of five or six TRBV segments, including TRBV5-6, TRBV5-1 and TRBV20-1.

Unique-molecular-identifier-tagged TCR beta cDNA libraries were used. TCRdb re-called the PCR reads through MiXCR, storing one row per CDR3 protein. The sample holds hundreds of thousands of distinct CDR3 sequences, about 27% seen once. These TCRs' antigens remain unknown. Sequences were obtained from blood. The source of these receptors is a girl aged 10 to 17 with multiple sclerosis.

There are a few counts of this clonotype. The chain has TRBV7-2 and TRBJ2-1; TRBD2 might be the D (7 bases). From germline, CDR1 is SGHTA and CDR2 FQGNSA. There are 14 residues in the CDR3. V was pared by 0 bases and J by 10 bases, with 13 bases between. In DNA form, the CDR3 reads TGTGCCAGCAGCTTAGCGGGGGGGCCTCGGGAGCAGTTCTTC. It is translated as CASSLAGGPREQFF.

This sequence joins TRBV20-1 and TRBJ2-5, with TRBD2 matching 7 bases. The CDR3 extends over 15 amino acids. The junction had 13 bases not matched to a gene; V was cut back by 5 bases and J by 4 bases. Looked up from germline, CDR1 is DFQATT and CDR2 is SNEGSKA (reference sequence). This CDR3 reads CSAGGGRENRETQYF. The CDR3 coding sequence is TGCAGTGCTGGGGGAGGGCGGGAAAACAGAGAGACCCAGTACTTC.

The CDR3 protein is CASSLAAYTEAFF. The CDR3 bases are TGCGCCAGCAGCTTGGCTGCGTACACTGAAGCTTTCTTT. The chain couples TRBV5-1 to TRBJ1-1; no definite D call. This CDR3 region has 13 residues. V was shortened by 0 bases and J by 3 bases, with 6 bases between the two germline ends. Germline V gene sequence: CDR1 SGHRS, CDR2 YFSETQ.

This sequence joins TRBV5-1 and TRBJ2-3, with 8 bases lining up with TRBD1. Unmatched junction bases numbered 19, after V lost 3 bases and J lost 1 base. The CDR3 is 20 residues long. Germline V CDR1 and CDR2: SGHRS, YFSETQ. The CDR3 DNA is TGCGCCAGCAGCTCATCACTTCCCCGGGACAGGACCACCCGCACAGATACGCAGTATTTT. Translation gives CASSSSLPRDRTTRTDTQYF.

This clonotype was seen a few times. The chain uses TRBV4-1 and TRBJ1-2; D not certain. The CDR3 spans 13 residues. The V gene lost 3 bases and the J gene lost 8 bases, with 13 bases spanning the gap. CDR1 MGHRA and CDR2 YSYEKL come from the germline V gene. The CDR3 DNA reads TGCGCCAGCAGCCAGATAGGCCTATCAGGCTACACCTTC. Translation: CASSQIGLSGYTF.

The genes are TRBV19 and TRBJ2-3; unclear D gene. This CDR3 has 13 amino acids. V was shortened by 10 bases and J by 4 bases, with 15 bases between the two germline ends. CDR1 is LNHDA and CDR2 is SQIVND in the germline V gene (reference sequence). This CDR3 is CATHTLSSDTQYF. Written as DNA, the CDR3 is TGTGCCACCCATACCCTGTCCTCAGATACGCAGTATTTT.

The J gene is TRBJ2-7, the V gene TRBV7-2; D may match TRBD1 or TRBD2 (7 bases each). Trimming took 3 bases from V and 0 from J, leaving 12 bases between them. The germline gives CDR1 SGHTA, CDR2 FQGNSA. This CDR3 is 15 amino acids long. CDR3 sequence (DNA): TGTGCCAGCAGCTTCAGGGGGGGGGGCTCCTACGAGCAGTACTTC. Protein product: CASSFRGGGSYEQYF.

This clonotype was picked up a small number of times. For the CDR3, the DNA is TGTGCCAGCAGCTTGAACCCCCAGGGGGCCGGCGAGCAGTACTTC. Amino acids: CASSLNPQGAGEQYF. The chain recombines TRBV5-6 with TRBJ2-7; 8 bases fit TRBD1. CDR1 is SGHDT, CDR2 YYEEEE, per germline. The CDR3 has 15 amino acids. J gave up 6 bases and V 1 base, and 9 bases lay outside the gene matches.

This clonotype appeared many times. Its ends do not fully match the called genes, so a read error is possible. The V gene is TRBV5-1, the J gene TRBJ1-5; D ambiguous. The CDR3 runs 13 residues. CDR1 is SGHRS and CDR2 is YFSETQ in the germline V gene. Here the CDR3 reads CASSLAGNQPQHF. The CDR3 DNA reads TGTGCCAGCAGTTTAGCCGGCAATCAGCCCCAGCATTTT.

V is TRBV7-2 and J is TRBJ2-1, with no clear D. CDR1 is SGHTA, CDR2 FQGNSA, per germline. V was clipped by 1 base and J by 6 bases, with 7 bases between them. The CDR3 consists of 13 residues. CDR3 sequence (DNA): TGTGCCAGCAGCTTAGAGCCACTCAATGAGCAGTTCTTC. It translates to CASSLEPLNEQFF.

The chain recombines TRBV28 with TRBJ2-3; D unresolved. Trimming shortened V by 10 bases and J by 7 bases, and 12 bases separated the two germline ends. Germline CDR1 MDHEN, CDR2 SYDVKM. The CDR3 totals 11 residues. The CDR3 sequence: CATLSPNTQYF. In nucleotides, the CDR3 is TGTGCCACCCTGAGTCCGAATACGCAGTATTTT.

The CDR3 coding sequence is TGCAGTGCTCCCGCGGGGGAACCGAGGACGGAGACCCAGTACTTC. It specifies CSAPAGEPRTETQYF. The V gene is TRBV20-1, the J gene TRBJ2-5, with 7 bases fitting TRBD2. Per germline, CDR1 DFQATT and CDR2 SNEGSKA (reference sequence). After removal of 5 bases from V and 5 bases from J, the junction contained 14 bases not matched to a gene. The CDR3 runs 15 residues.

In its sample, this clonotype was seen a few times. V is TRBV4-1 and J is TRBJ2-1, with 8 bases fitting TRBD2. This CDR3 is built from 15 residues. The V gene's germline CDR1 is MGHRA and CDR2 YSYEKL. V gave up 4 bases and J gave up 5 bases; unmatched junction bases: 7. In DNA, the CDR3 is TGCGCCAGCAGCCGTTTAGCGGGGAATCACAATGAGCAGTTCTTC. It translates to CASSRLAGNHNEQFF.

This clonotype was counted between two and nine times. The chain combines TRBV20-1 with TRBJ2-1; the D gene could be TRBD1 or TRBD2 (5 bases each). CDR1 is DFQATT, CDR2 SNEGSKA, per germline (reference sequence). This CDR3 has 11 residues. Trimming removed 5 bases at V and 9 bases at J, with 11 bases between. The chain's CDR3 is CSAGGEGEQFF. The DNA of the CDR3 is TGCAGTGCTGGGGGTGAGGGTGAGCAGTTCTTC.

The chain recombines TRBV2 with TRBJ1-5, with 10 nucleotides matching TRBD1. The CDR3 consists of 15 residues. Losses at the gene ends were 4 bases for V and 7 bases for J; bases not matched to a gene: 7. In germline, CDR1 is SNHLY, CDR2 FYNNEI. The CDR3 nucleotides read TGTGCCAGCAGTGCCTGGGGACAGGGGCAACAGCCCCAGCATTTT. This codes for CASSAWGQGQQPQHF. Filled out from reference TRBV2 and TRBJ1-5, the complete variable domain reads EPEVTQTPSHQVTQMGQEVILRCVPISNHLYFYWYRQILGQKVEFLVSFYNNEISEKSEIFDDQFSVERPDGSNFTLKIRSTKLEDSAMYFCASSAWGQGQQPQHFGDGTRLSIL.